A selection of T cell receptor beta chains follows, all from one sample in a study of blood T cell repertoires in COVID-19. The table came from immunoSEQ multiplex PCR; TCRdb's copy has only in-frame clones and leaves some out. Of 470,000 or so clones in the sample, 80% to 90% were seen once. Sample: peripheral blood. The receptors were sampled from a human donor in a cohort sampled during active COVID-19. The CDR3 runs from the conserved cysteine through the conserved F or W. The D gene is left open where the match is weak. The listing skips clone size in some rows; elsewhere it reads once, few, many or a size class.

>TRBV9|few|.|TRBJ1-1
CASSQMNTEAFF
TGTGCCAGCAGCCAAATGAACACTGAAGCTTTCTTT
>TRBV9|.|TRBD2|TRBJ2-3
CASSVGVSGSTDTQYF
TGTGCCAGCAGCGTAGGGGTTAGCGGGAGCACAGATACGCAGTATTTT
>TRBV7-9|.|.|TRBJ1-3
CASSLGGPRPFSGNTIYF
TGTGCCAGCAGCTTAGGGGGGCCCAGACCCTTCTCTGGAAACACCATATATTTT
>TRBV11-2|.|.|TRBJ1-5
CASSPTSRTAQHF
TGTGCCAGCAGCCCTACTAGTAGGACGGCCCAGCATTTT
>TRBV4-1|.|.|TRBJ2-1
CASSQDQGSREQFF
TGCGCCAGCAGCCAAGATCAGGGCTCCCGTGAGCAGTTCTTC
>TRBV27|.|TRBD1|TRBJ1-5
CASRLDRGSYQPQHF
TGTGCCAGCAGGCTGGACAGGGGGAGCTATCAGCCCCAGCATTTT
>TRBV7-8|.|.|TRBJ1-1
CASSLIEGGGPEAFF
TGTGCCAGCAGCTTAATCGAGGGTGGAGGGCCTGAAGCTTTCTTT
>TRBV6-5|once|.|TRBJ1-2
CASSKPQGKDGYTF
TGTGCCAGCAGTAAACCACAGGGAAAGGATGGCTACACCTTC
>TRBV6-5|.|TRBD1|TRBJ1-1
CASSSGTGGKRAFF
TGTGCCAGCAGTTCCGGGACAGGGGGAAAACGAGCTTTCTTT
>TRBV30|.|TRBD2|TRBJ2-7
CAWRGTSGAYEQYF
TGTGCCTGGAGGGGGACTAGTGGTGCCTACGAGCAGTACTTC
>TRBV27|few|TRBD1|TRBJ2-5
CASRLDRAVGTQYF
TGTGCCAGCAGGTTAGACAGGGCGGTCGGGACCCAGTACTTC
>TRBV29-1|.|TRBD2|TRBJ2-7
CSVQGLAASYEQYF
TGCAGCGTGCAAGGACTAGCCGCCTCCTACGAGCAGTACTTC
>TRBV10-3|once|TRBD1|TRBJ1-1
CAISAMTGVYTEAFF
TGTGCCATCAGTGCCATGACAGGGGTTTATACTGAAGCTTTCTTT
>TRBV29-1|.|.|TRBJ2-5
CSVEGGRGFQETQYF
TGCAGCGTTGAAGGGGGCAGGGGTTTCCAAGAGACCCAGTACTTC
>TRBV29-1|.|TRBD2|TRBJ2-2
CSVTRTSGSTGELFF
TGCAGCGTTACCCGGACTAGCGGGAGTACCGGGGAGCTGTTTTTT
>TRBV28|.|TRBD1|TRBJ2-7
CASLRTGASLGLFQYF
TGTGCCAGCCTTAGGACAGGGGCCTCGTTGGGGCTATTCCAGTACTTC